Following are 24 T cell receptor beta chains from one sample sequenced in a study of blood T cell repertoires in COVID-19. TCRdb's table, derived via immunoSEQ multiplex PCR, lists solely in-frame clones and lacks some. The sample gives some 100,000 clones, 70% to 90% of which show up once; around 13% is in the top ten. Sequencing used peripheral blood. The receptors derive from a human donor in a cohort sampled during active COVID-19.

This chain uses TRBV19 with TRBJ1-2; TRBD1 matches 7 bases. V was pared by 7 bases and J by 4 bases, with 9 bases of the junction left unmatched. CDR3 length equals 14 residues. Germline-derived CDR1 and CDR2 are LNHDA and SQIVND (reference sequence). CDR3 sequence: CASNPGTESYGYTF. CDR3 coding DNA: TGTGCCAGTAACCCCGGGACAGAGAGCTATGGCTACACCTTC.

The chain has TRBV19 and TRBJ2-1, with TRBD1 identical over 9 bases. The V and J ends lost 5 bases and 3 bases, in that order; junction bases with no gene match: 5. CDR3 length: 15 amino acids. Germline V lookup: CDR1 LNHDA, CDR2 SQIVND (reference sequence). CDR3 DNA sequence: TGTGCCAGTAGTCAGACAGGGGGTAGCTACAATGAGCAGTTCTTC. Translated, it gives CASSQTGGSYNEQFF.

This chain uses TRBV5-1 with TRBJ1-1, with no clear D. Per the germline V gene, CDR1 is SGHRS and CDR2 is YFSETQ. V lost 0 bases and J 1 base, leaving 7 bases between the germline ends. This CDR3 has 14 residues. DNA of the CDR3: TGCGCCAGCAGCTTGGTCACTGCGAACACTGAAGCTTTCTTT. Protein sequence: CASSLVTANTEAFF.

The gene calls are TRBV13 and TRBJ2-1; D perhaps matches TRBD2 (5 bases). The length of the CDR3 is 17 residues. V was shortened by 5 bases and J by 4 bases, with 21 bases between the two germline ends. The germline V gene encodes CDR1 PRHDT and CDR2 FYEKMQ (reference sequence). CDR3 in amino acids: CASSPPLSAHSYNEQFF. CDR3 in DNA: TGTGCCAGCAGCCCTCCCCTTAGCGCCCATTCTTACAATGAGCAGTTCTTC.

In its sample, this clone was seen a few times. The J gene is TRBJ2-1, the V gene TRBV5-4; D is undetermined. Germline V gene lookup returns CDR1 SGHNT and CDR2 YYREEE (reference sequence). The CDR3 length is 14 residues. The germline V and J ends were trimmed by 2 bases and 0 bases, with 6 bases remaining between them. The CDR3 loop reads CASSFRSSYNEQFF. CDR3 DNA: TGTGCCAGCAGCTTCCGGAGCTCCTACAATGAGCAGTTCTTC.

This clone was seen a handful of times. The chain's CDR3 is CASSLDSYGYTF. Here the CDR3 DNA reads TGCGCCAGCAGCTTGGACAGCTATGGCTACACCTTC. This sequence joins TRBV5-1 and TRBJ1-2; D not resolved. CDR3 length: 12 residues. V lost 0 bases and J lost 4, with 4 bases in between. Germline lookup yields CDR1 SGHRS and CDR2 YFSETQ.

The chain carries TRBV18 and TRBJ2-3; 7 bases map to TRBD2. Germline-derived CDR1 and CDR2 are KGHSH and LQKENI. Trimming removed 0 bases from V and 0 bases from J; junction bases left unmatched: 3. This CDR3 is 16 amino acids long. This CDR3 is CASSPPPSGSTDTQYF. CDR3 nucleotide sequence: TGTGCCAGCTCACCACCCCCTAGCGGTAGCACAGATACGCAGTATTTT.

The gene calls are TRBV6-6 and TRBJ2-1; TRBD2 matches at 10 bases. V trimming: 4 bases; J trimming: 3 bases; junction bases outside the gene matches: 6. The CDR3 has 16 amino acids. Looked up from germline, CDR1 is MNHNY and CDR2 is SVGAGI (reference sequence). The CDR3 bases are TGTGCCAGCAGTTCCACTAGCGGGACGAACTACAATGAGCAGTTCTTC. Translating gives CASSSTSGTNYNEQFF.

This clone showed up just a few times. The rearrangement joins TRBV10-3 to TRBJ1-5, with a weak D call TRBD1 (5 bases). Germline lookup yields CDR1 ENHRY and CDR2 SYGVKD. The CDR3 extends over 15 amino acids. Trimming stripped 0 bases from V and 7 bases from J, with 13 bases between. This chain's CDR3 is CAISESGGARQPQHF. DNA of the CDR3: TGTGCCATCAGTGAGTCAGGTGGGGCTCGCCAGCCCCAGCATTTT.

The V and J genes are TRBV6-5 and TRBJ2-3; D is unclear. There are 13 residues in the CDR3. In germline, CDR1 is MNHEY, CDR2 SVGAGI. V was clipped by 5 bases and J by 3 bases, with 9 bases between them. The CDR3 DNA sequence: TGTGCCAGCAGTCGAGGATTTACAGATACGCAGTATTTT. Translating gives CASSRGFTDTQYF.

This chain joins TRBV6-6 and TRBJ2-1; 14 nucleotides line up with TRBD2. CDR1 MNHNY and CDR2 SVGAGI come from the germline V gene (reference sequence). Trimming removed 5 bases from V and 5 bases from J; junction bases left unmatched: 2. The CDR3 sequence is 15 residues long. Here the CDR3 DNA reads TGTGCCAGCAGTCAGACTAGCGGGGGGGACAATGAGCAGTTCTTC. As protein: CASSQTSGGDNEQFF.

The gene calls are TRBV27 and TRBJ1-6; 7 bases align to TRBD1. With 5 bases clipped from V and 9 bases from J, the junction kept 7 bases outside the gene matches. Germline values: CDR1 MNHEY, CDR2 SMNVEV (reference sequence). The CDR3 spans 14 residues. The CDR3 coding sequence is TGTGCCAGCAGTGGGGACAGAGGGGTTTCACCCCTCCACTTT. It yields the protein CASSGDRGVSPLHF.

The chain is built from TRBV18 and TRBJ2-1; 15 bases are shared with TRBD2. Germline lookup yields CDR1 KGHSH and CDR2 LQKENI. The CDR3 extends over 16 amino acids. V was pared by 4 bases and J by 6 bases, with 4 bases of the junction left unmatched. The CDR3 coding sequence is TGTGCCAGCTCACAGCCGGGACTAGCGGGGGGCAATGAGCAGTTCTTC. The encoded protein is CASSQPGLAGGNEQFF.

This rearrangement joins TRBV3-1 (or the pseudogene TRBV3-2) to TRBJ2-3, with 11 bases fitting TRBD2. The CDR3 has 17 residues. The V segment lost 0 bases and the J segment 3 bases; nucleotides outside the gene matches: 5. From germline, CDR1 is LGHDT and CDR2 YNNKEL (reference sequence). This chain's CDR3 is CASSQDGLAGGTDTQYF. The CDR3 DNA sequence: TGTGCCAGCAGCCAAGATGGGTTAGCGGGGGGGACAGATACGCAGTATTTT.

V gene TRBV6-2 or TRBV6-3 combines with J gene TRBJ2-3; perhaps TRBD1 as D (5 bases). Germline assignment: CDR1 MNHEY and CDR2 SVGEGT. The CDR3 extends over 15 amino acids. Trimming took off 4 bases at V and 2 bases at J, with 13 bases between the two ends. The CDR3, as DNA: TGTGCCAGCAGTTTCACTTCAGGGTACACAGATACGCAGTATTTT. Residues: CASSFTSGYTDTQYF.

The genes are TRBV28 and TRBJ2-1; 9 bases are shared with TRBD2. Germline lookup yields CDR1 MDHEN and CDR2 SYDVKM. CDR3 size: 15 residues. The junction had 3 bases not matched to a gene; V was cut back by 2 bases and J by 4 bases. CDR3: CASSLGLAGYNEQFF. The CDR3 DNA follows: TGTGCCAGCAGTTTAGGTCTAGCGGGGTACAATGAGCAGTTCTTC.

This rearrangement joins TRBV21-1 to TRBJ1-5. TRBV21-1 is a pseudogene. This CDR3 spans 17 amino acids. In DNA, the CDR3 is TGTGCCAGCAGGGATAGCGACGGACTATATAGCAATCAGCCCCAGCATTTT. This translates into CASRDSDGLYSNQPQHF.

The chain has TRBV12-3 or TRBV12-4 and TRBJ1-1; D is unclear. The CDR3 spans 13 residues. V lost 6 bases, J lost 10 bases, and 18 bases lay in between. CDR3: CASSPGSFGVAFF. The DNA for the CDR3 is TGTGCCAGCAGCCCCGGGTCCTTCGGTGTAGCTTTCTTT.

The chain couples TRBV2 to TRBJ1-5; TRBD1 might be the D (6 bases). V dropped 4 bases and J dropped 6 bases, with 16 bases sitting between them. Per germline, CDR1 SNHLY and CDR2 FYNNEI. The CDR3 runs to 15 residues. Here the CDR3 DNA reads TGTGCCAGCAGTGGTCAAGACAGGACGGGTCAGCCCCAGCATTTT. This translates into CASSGQDRTGQPQHF.

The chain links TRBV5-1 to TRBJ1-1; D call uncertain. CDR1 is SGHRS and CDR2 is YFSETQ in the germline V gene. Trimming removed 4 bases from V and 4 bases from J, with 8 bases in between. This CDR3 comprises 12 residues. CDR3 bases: TGCGCCAGCAGCCCAACCGGCACTGAAGCTTTCTTT. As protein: CASSPTGTEAFF.

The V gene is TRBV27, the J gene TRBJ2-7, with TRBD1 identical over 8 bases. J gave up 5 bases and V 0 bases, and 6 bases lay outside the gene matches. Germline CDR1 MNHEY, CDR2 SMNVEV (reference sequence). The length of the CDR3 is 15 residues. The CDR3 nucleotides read TGTGCCAGCAGTTTATCTAGGACAGGGACCCACGAGCAGTACTTC. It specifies CASSLSRTGTHEQYF.

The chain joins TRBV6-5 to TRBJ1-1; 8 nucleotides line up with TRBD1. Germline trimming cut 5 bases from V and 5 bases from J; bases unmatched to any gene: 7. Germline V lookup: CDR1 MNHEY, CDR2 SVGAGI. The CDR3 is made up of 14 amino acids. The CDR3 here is CASSLQGGRTEAFF. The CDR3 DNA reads TGTGCCAGCAGTCTACAGGGGGGGCGGACTGAAGCTTTCTTT.

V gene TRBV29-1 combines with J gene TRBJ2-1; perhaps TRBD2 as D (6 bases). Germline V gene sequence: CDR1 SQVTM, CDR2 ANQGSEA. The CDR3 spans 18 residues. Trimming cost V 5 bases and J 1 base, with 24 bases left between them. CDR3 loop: CSVIGQLSDYGSYNEQFF. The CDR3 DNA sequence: TGCAGCGTTATCGGCCAGCTATCGGACTACGGATCCTACAATGAGCAGTTCTTC.

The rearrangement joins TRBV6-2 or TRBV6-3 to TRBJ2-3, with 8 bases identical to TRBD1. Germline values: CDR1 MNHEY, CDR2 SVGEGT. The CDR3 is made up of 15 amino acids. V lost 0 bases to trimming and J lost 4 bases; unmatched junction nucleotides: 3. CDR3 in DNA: TGTGCCAGCAGTTACTCTCCAGGGGGCGCAGATACGCAGTATTTT. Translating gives CASSYSPGGADTQYF.